A selection of T cell receptor beta chains follows, all from one sample in a study of regulatory T cells in long-lasting Graves disease. TCRdb re-called the multiplex PCR reads with MiXCR, one entry per CDR3 protein. The sample shows about 470,000 distinct CDR3 sequences, 15% of them seen only once. These data also formed part of another study, on T cells in Graves' hyperthyroidism and ophthalmopathy.

The source was peripheral blood mononuclear cells (PBMCs), collected at new diagnosis, from a patient treated with antithyroid drugs. These receptors were collected from a woman younger than 45 with Graves disease. Both conserved end residues are part of each CDR3. The D gene is left open where the match is weak. A row's size may be missing; if present it is once, few, many or a size class.

J gene,clone size,D gene,V gene,CDR3 DNA,CDR3 protein
TRBJ2-1,many,-,TRBV6-1,TGTGCCAGCCTCAGGTTGGGCAGGGGGGTCGATGGGGACAATGAGCAGTTCTTC,CASLRLGRGVDGDNEQFF
TRBJ1-3,few,TRBD1,TRBV4-1,TGCGCCAGCAGCCAAGGGGTGGGACAGGGCTCTGGAAACACCATATATTTT,CASSQGVGQGSGNTIYF
TRBJ2-1,-,TRBD2,TRBV10-3,TGTGCCATCAGTGAGTCATCAGGACTAGCGGGAGAGAGCTACCTCTCCTACAATGAGCAGTTCTTC,CAISESSGLAGESYLSYNEQFF
TRBJ2-1,many,TRBD2,TRBV29-1,TGCAGCGCGGGGGGGACTAGCGGGAGTGTTGATGAGCAGTTCTTC,CSAGGTSGSVDEQFF
TRBJ2-7,-,TRBD1,TRBV5-5,TGTGCCAGCAGCTTGATACGGACAGGGGGTGGCTACGAGCAGTACTTC,CASSLIRTGGGYEQYF
TRBJ1-3,-,-,TRBV6-2/TRBV6-3,TGTGCCAGCAGTTACTCGGGCAGACGCTCTGGAAACACCATATATTTT,CASSYSGRRSGNTIYF
TRBJ2-7,few,-,TRBV5-6,TGTGCCAGCAGCTTGGGGACGGGCATGAAGACCTACGAGCAGTACTTC,CASSLGTGMKTYEQYF
TRBJ2-1,many,TRBD1,TRBV14,TGTGCCAGCAGCCAGATAGGGACAGGGTTGCGTGAGCAGTTCTTC,CASSQIGTGLREQFF
TRBJ1-2,-,TRBD1,TRBV5-6,TGTGCCAGCAGCCCAGGGACAGGGCTAGGGGGCTACGCCTTC,CASSPGTGLGGYAF
TRBJ1-1,many,-,TRBV12-3/TRBV12-4,TGTGCCAGCAGGAAGGACACTGAAGCTTTCTTT,CASRKDTEAFF
TRBJ2-3,many,-,TRBV2,TGTGCCAGCAGTGAGGGGGGACTGAGCACAGATACGCAGTATTTT,CASSEGGLSTDTQYF
TRBJ1-6,many,-,TRBV14,TGTGCCAGCAGCCAAGATACCGCGGAGCGGGGTTCACCCCTCCACTTT,CASSQDTAERGSPLHF
TRBJ2-1,many,TRBD2,TRBV28,TGTGCCAGCAGTTTAACCCTCACTAGCGGGGTGAACAATGAGCAGTTCTTC,CASSLTLTSGVNNEQFF
TRBJ2-7,many,-,TRBV20-1,TGCAGTGCTAATCCCAGAACGGGGAACGAGCAGTACTTC,CSANPRTGNEQYF
TRBJ2-3,many,-,TRBV6-2/TRBV6-3,TGTGCCAGCAGTTACTCCAGACTGGACTCTCTAAGAACCACAGATACGCAGTATTTT,CASSYSRLDSLRTTDTQYF
TRBJ2-3,-,TRBD2,TRBV7-9,TGTGCCAGCAGCCTAGGGGGGACTAGCGGGAGTTATTATTTT,CASSLGGTSGSYYF
TRBJ2-7,few,TRBD1,TRBV4-1,TGCGCCAGCAGCCCCACAGGACAGGGGTACTACGAGCAGTACTTC,CASSPTGQGYYEQYF
TRBJ1-2,many,-,TRBV2,TGTGCCAGCAGTGGGGCGGGGGGTGGCTACACCTTC,CASSGAGGGYTF
TRBJ2-3,few,TRBD1,TRBV6-1,TGTGCCAGCAGGGTGACAGGGAGTGGCACAGATACGCAGTATTTT,CASRVTGSGTDTQYF
TRBJ2-1,-,TRBD2,TRBV7-9,TGTGCCAGCAGCTTACCTTATCGAACTAGCGGAGACCCGAATGAGCAGTTCTTC,CASSLPYRTSGDPNEQFF
TRBJ2-5,-,-,TRBV5-1,TGCGCCAGCTCCCGACTAGTTAAAGAGACCCAGTACTTC,CASSRLVKETQYF
TRBJ2-7,many,TRBD2,TRBV6-5,TGTGCCAGCAGTTACCCAATCGGGACTAGCGGGACCTACGAGCAGTACTTC,CASSYPIGTSGTYEQYF
TRBJ1-1,many,-,TRBV20-1,TGCAGTGCTAGGCTCGGGATCACTGAAGCTTTCTTT,CSARLGITEAFF
TRBJ1-1,few,TRBD1,TRBV29-1,TGCAGCGCGGACAGGGGGGCGAACACTGAAGCTTTCTTT,CSADRGANTEAFF
TRBJ2-5,-,-,TRBV20-1,TGCAGTGCTGGGGGTCCGTCACAGCCTCAAGAGACCCAGTACTTC,CSAGGPSQPQETQYF
TRBJ2-1,many,TRBD2,TRBV20-1,TGCAGTGCTAGGCGTCTAGCGGCATACAATGAGCAGTTCTTC,CSARRLAAYNEQFF
TRBJ1-5,many,-,TRBV6-1,TGTGCCAGCAGTCAACCTGTTCAGCCCCAGCATTTT,CASSQPVQPQHF
TRBJ1-5,-,-,TRBV19,TGTGCCAGTCGAACAGGTAGTTATAGCAATCAGCCCCAGCATTTT,CASRTGSYSNQPQHF
TRBJ1-1,few,-,TRBV12-3/TRBV12-4,TGTGCCAGCATTCTGACAGGGAACACTGAAGCTTTCTTT,CASILTGNTEAFF
TRBJ2-2,many,-,TRBV18,TGTGCCAGCTCACCTGGACATGGTTTCGGGGAGCTGTTTTTT,CASSPGHGFGELFF
TRBJ2-7,-,TRBD1,TRBV18,TGTGCCAGCTCACGTTCCGGGACAGGGACACCCTACGAGCAGTACTTC,CASSRSGTGTPYEQYF
TRBJ2-3,many,-,TRBV3-1,TGTGCCAGCAGGGGACGGGGTACGCAGTATTTT,CASRGRGTQYF
TRBJ2-1,few,-,TRBV19,TGTGCCAGTATGGAGGGCTCCTACAATGAGCAGTTCTTC,CASMEGSYNEQFF
TRBJ2-1,few,-,TRBV5-1,TGCGCCAGCACAGGATCCTCCTACAATGAGCAGTTCTTC,CASTGSSYNEQFF
TRBJ1-6,many,-,TRBV5-1,TGCGCCAGCAGCTTAGGAGACACTGCGAATTCACCCCTCCACTTT,CASSLGDTANSPLHF
TRBJ1-6,few,-,TRBV6-1,TGTGCCAGCAGTGAACGTGGGACCTATAATTCACCCCTCCACTTT,CASSERGTYNSPLHF
TRBJ2-7,many,TRBD2,TRBV3-1,TGTGCCAGCAGCCAACTAGCGGGAGCTGGAGAGCAGTACTTC,CASSQLAGAGEQYF
TRBJ2-3,-,-,TRBV7-2,TGTGCCAGCAGCCCATGGGACCCAACGGCAGATACGCAGTATTTT,CASSPWDPTADTQYF
TRBJ2-2,many,-,TRBV20-1,TGCAGTGCTTCCGCCCAGGCCGGGGAGCTGTTTTTT,CSASAQAGELFF
TRBJ2-7,once,TRBD1,TRBV7-8,TGTGCCAGCAGCCCGGGACAGGGGGCAAGCGAGCAGTACTTC,CASSPGQGASEQYF
TRBJ2-1,many,-,TRBV15,TGTGCCACCAGCAGAGATAAGGGAAACCCTTCCTACAATGAGCAGTTCTTC,CATSRDKGNPSYNEQFF
TRBJ2-7,many,TRBD2,TRBV20-1,TGCAGTGCTAGGACTAGCGGACCCTACGAGCAGTACTTC,CSARTSGPYEQYF
TRBJ2-5,many,-,TRBV28,TGTGCCAGCAGTTTACCCGTCCCGGGGCAAGAGACCCAGTACTTC,CASSLPVPGQETQYF
TRBJ1-2,many,-,TRBV5-4,TGTGCCAGCAGCTTCAACTATGGCTACACCTTC,CASSFNYGYTF
TRBJ2-5,many,-,TRBV20-1,TGCAGTGCTAGAGATATCCCGTTCAGGGGCCAGCAAGAGACCCAGTACTTC,CSARDIPFRGQQETQYF
TRBJ2-1,few,TRBD1,TRBV5-1,TGCGCCAGCAGCCGGAGGACAGGGACAGATCAACTCAATGAGCAGTTCTTC,CASSRRTGTDQLNEQFF
TRBJ2-3,-,-,TRBV12-3/TRBV12-4,TGTGCCAGCAGTCCCCCTGCCCGGGGGCAGTATTTT,CASSPPARGQYF
TRBJ2-2,-,-,TRBV28,TGTGCCAGCAGTCCGGTCGACAGTATCCCCGGGGAGCTGTTTTTT,CASSPVDSIPGELFF
TRBJ2-7,-,-,TRBV11-2,TGTGCCAGCAGCGGTACGCGCGCCCGGCGGGAGCAGTACTTC,CASSGTRARREQYF
TRBJ2-7,-,-,TRBV2,TGTACCAGCAGTGAAGTTGCAGGTTCCTACGAGCAGTACTTC,CTSSEVAGSYEQYF
TRBJ2-1,few,-,TRBV18,TGTGCCAGCTCAGTTGGCGGACGTTACAATGAGCAGTTCTTC,CASSVGGRYNEQFF
TRBJ2-6,-,-,TRBV9,TGTGCCAGCAGCGACCCCGGGGCCCGGTCTGGGGCCAACGTCCTGACTTTC,CASSDPGARSGANVLTF
TRBJ2-1,few,-,TRBV5-5,TGTGCCAGCAGCTTGGTTCAGGGTGGGTCCTACAATGAGCAGTTCTTC,CASSLVQGGSYNEQFF
TRBJ2-7,few,TRBD1,TRBV7-9,TGTGCCAGCAGCTTAGACAGGGGCAGGTCCTACGAGCAGTACTTC,CASSLDRGRSYEQYF